This T cell receptor (beta chain) comes out of a study of spatial heterogeneity in lung cancer. Study in general: Sequence detection consistently recorded a greater number of beta-chain than alpha-chain sequences.

Findings and caveats of the study: Relative to follow-up, resection was when ubiquitous expanded tumor TCRs appeared more in blood.

Of note for this clonotype: The target antigen is unknown.

This sample's time point: sample taken at primary tumor resection. Individually, TCR cDNA molecules were each labelled with a unique molecular identifier. A single record per CDR3 protein comes from TCRdb applying MiXCR to the 5' RACE reads. The sample has 45,000 to 55,000 distinct CDR3 sequences; approximately 5% are singletons. The CDR3 consists of 13 residues. CDR1 and CDR2 (germline): MNHEY, SVGAGI. The V and J ends lost 6 bases and 7 bases respectively, with 13 bases between them. The clonotype comes from a male donor with early-stage non-small cell lung cancer. Sequencing was performed on PBMCs, taken at surgery. V gene TRBV6-5 combines with J gene TRBJ1-5; TRBD1 is a possible D gene (5 bases). This CDR3 reads CASRVRDTQPQHF. Here the CDR3 DNA reads TGTGCCAGCAGGGTCAGGGATACACAGCCCCAGCATTTT.